This is a list of T cell receptor beta chains from one sample in a study of blood T cell repertoires in COVID-19. Libraries were prepared by immunoSEQ multiplex PCR; TCRdb keeps only in-frame clonotypes and omits some of them. The table lists about 180,000 clones, around 85% of them singletons, with 6.2% in the top ten. The sequenced sample was PBMCs or T cells enriched from blood (not recorded which). The receptors were sampled from a man aged 35 to 55 who had recovered from COVID-19. CDR3s include the opening cysteine and the closing phenylalanine or tryptophan. A D gene is named only where the DNA matches it firmly. Clone size, where shown, is once, few, many, or a class for clones that have expanded.

>NA|TRBJ2-1|NA|TRBV25-1
TGTGCCAGCAGTGGCCCGAGCACCTACAATGAGCAGTTCTTC
CASSGPSTYNEQFF
>NA|TRBJ1-4|NA|TRBV27
TGTGCCAGCAGTTTCAGCGGGGGTGGAGAAAAACTGTTTTTT
CASSFSGGGEKLFF
>NA|TRBJ2-2|TRBD1|TRBV24-1
TGTGCCACCAGTGACCCTGGACAGGGGAACACCGGGGAGCTGTTTTTT
CATSDPGQGNTGELFF
>NA|TRBJ2-5|NA|TRBV2
TGTGCCAGCATAGACAGAAAGAAACAAGAGACCCAGTACTTC
CASIDRKKQETQYF
>once|TRBJ1-4|TRBD1|TRBV5-1
TGCGCCAGCAGCCAGGACAGGGTTAATGAAAAACTGTTTTTT
CASSQDRVNEKLFF
>NA|TRBJ2-3|TRBD2|TRBV24-1
TGTGCCACCCCGAGGACTAGCGGTAGCACAGATACGCAGTATTTT
CATPRTSGSTDTQYF
>once|TRBJ1-3|NA|TRBV5-1
TGCGCCAGCAGGTTGGAACAGGGAAACACCATATATTTT
CASRLEQGNTIYF
>NA|TRBJ2-3|NA|TRBV29-1
TGCAGCGTTGAAGATCTTCGGGGTCCGGCAGATACGCAGTATTTT
CSVEDLRGPADTQYF
>few|TRBJ1-1|TRBD1|TRBV28
TGTGCCAGCAGTGGACAGGGCTACACTGAAGCTTTCTTT
CASSGQGYTEAFF
>NA|TRBJ1-1|NA|TRBV12-3/TRBV12-4
TGTGCCAGCAGTTTAGCAGCCCTGAGTGAAGCTTTCTTT
CASSLAALSEAFF
>NA|TRBJ1-2|NA|TRBV25-1
TGTGCCAGCAGTGCCAGGGTAGGATATGGCTACACCTTC
CASSARVGYGYTF
>NA|TRBJ2-5|NA|TRBV13
TGTGCCAGCAGCCAACAGGGACAAGAGACCCAGTACTTC
CASSQQGQETQYF
>NA|TRBJ2-2|NA|TRBV9
TGTGCCAGCAGCGTAGGAACGAGCGTCTTCGGCACCGGGGAGCTGTTTTTT
CASSVGTSVFGTGELFF
>NA|TRBJ1-4|NA|TRBV2
TGTGCCAGCAGCCCGGGCTCCGGCAGGGTACTGTTTTTT
CASSPGSGRVLFF
>NA|TRBJ1-5|TRBD1|TRBV29-1
TGCAGCGTCGGGACAGGGACTGCCCAGCATTTT
CSVGTGTAQHF
>NA|TRBJ2-2|NA|TRBV27
TGTGCCAGCCAAAACACCGGGGAGCTGTTTTTT
CASQNTGELFF